A single T cell receptor (beta chain) is shown here with its context. The data stem from a study of monozygotic twins with inflammatory bowel disease. TCRdb derives one entry per CDR3 protein from the 5' RACE reads, leaving out DNA. The sample includes about 210,000 distinct CDR3 sequences. The CDR3 runs to 15 residues. Germline values: CDR1 LGHNA, CDR2 YSLEER. The chain combines TRBV4-3 with TRBJ2-1; TCRdb reports TRBD2, a call that lacks DNA to check it against. The source is a human donor with ulcerative colitis or Crohn's disease, or a healthy co-twin of an affected twin (not recorded which). The sequenced sample consisted of blood. CDR3 residues: CASSQERLAGTRQFF.